These T cell receptor beta chains were read from a single sample in a study of shared clonotypes between healthy human individuals. The protocol was immunoSEQ multiplex PCR, while the TCRdb copy is restricted to in-frame clones and leaves out a portion. There are under 750,000 clones in the sample; over 60% occur only once, and approximately 2% lies in the top ten. Sequencing was carried out using memory CD4+ T cells sorted from blood. These receptors all come from a woman in her 30s in good health. The CDR3 runs from the conserved cysteine through the conserved F or W. The D gene is left open where the match is weak. Clone size is shown for a subset of rows, as once, few, many or a class of expanded clone.

>TRBV19|TRBJ1-1|-|-
TGTGCCAGTAGTATAAGCGGGTATCCAGCTTTCTTT
CASSISGYPAFF
>TRBV11-2|TRBJ2-7|TRBD1|once
TGTGCCAGCAGCCGAGGACAGGGGGCCTCCTACGAGCAGTACTTC
CASSRGQGASYEQYF
>TRBV11-2|TRBJ2-2|-|-
TGTGCCAGCAGCTTAGTACCCCCTGGTAGTACGGGAACCGGGGAGCTGTTTTTT
CASSLVPPGSTGTGELFF
>TRBV30|TRBJ1-1|-|-
TGTGCCCTCCGGGCTGCGTACACTGAAGCTTTCTTT
CALRAAYTEAFF
>TRBV15|TRBJ2-3|TRBD2|-
TGTGCCACCAGCAGAGATCCCACTGGGGGGGAGAGCACAGATACGCAGTATTTT
CATSRDPTGGESTDTQYF
>TRBV2|TRBJ2-3|-|-
TGTGCCAGCAGTGAAGAGGCTTCCTCAACGCAGTATTTT
CASSEEASSTQYF
>TRBV11-1|TRBJ1-1|-|many
TGTGCCAGCAGTTCCACAGGACAGAGGGGCAACACTGAAGCTTTCTTT
CASSSTGQRGNTEAFF
>TRBV10-2|TRBJ2-1|-|-
TGCGCCAGCAAGGGCGTCACCTACAATGAGCAGTTCTTC
CASKGVTYNEQFF
>TRBV6-1|TRBJ1-2|-|-
TGTGCCAGCTCTGGCTATGGCTACACCTTC
CASSGYGYTF
>TRBV18|TRBJ1-1|-|-
TGTGCCAGCTCACCAGGGGCGCCTGAAGCTTTCTTT
CASSPGAPEAFF
>TRBV5-1|TRBJ2-7|TRBD2|many
TGCGCCAGCAGCTTGAATAGCGGGACCTACGAGCAGTACTTC
CASSLNSGTYEQYF
>TRBV19|TRBJ2-5|TRBD2|once
TGTGCCAGTAACGAACTAGCGGGGGTTGGGACCCAGTACTTC
CASNELAGVGTQYF
>TRBV28|TRBJ2-1|-|-
TGTGCCAGCATCCCGGCAGGGGGGTACAATGAGCAGTTCTTC
CASIPAGGYNEQFF
>TRBV7-9|TRBJ2-7|TRBD2|once
TGTGCCAGCAGGACGACTAGCGGGATGTACGAGCAGTACTTC
CASRTTSGMYEQYF
>TRBV29-1|TRBJ2-3|TRBD1|-
TGCAGCGTTGTGGGACAGGGCGTGACAGATACGCAGTATTTT
CSVVGQGVTDTQYF
>TRBV10-3|TRBJ2-1|TRBD2|few
TGTGCCATCAGAACAACTAGCGGGACGTCCAATGAGCAGTTCTTC
CAIRTTSGTSNEQFF
>TRBV5-1|TRBJ2-3|-|-
TGCGCCAGCAGCTCGGGGGGCGCGGCAGATACGCAGTATTTT
CASSSGGAADTQYF
>TRBV10-1|TRBJ2-2|TRBD2|-
TGCGCCACTACTCCGGGGGGAAACACCGGGGAGCTGTTTTTT
CATTPGGNTGELFF
>TRBV6-5|TRBJ1-2|-|-
TGTGCCAGCAGTTACGCGAGGGGAGGACACTATGGCTACACCTTC
CASSYARGGHYGYTF
>TRBV7-2|TRBJ2-2|TRBD2|few
TGTGCCAGCAGCTTAGACGGGAGGGCCATGACCGGGGAGCTGTTTTTT
CASSLDGRAMTGELFF
>TRBV11-2|TRBJ2-7|TRBD2|-
TGTGCCAGCAGCTTATGGGCGGGAGGAAGCTACGAGCAGTACTTC
CASSLWAGGSYEQYF
>TRBV19|TRBJ1-1|-|-
TGTGCCAGTAGTATCAATCAGGGGAGGATCACTGAAGCTTTCTTT
CASSINQGRITEAFF
>TRBV7-9|TRBJ2-7|-|-
TGTGCCAGCAGCCAGGACTACTTCGAGCAGTACTTC
CASSQDYFEQYF
>TRBV5-3|TRBJ2-1|-|-
TGTGCCAGATGGGATGGGACTGAATTTTACGAGCAGTTCTTC
CARWDGTEFYEQFF
>TRBV19|TRBJ2-4|TRBD2|-
TGTGCCAGTAGGACCGGGACTAGCGGGACCCTAGCCAAAAACATTCAGTACTTC
CASRTGTSGTLAKNIQYF
>TRBV29-1|TRBJ1-5|TRBD1|-
TGCAGCGTTGCCAGACAGGGCGATCAGCCCCAGCATTTT
CSVARQGDQPQHF
>TRBV6-5|TRBJ2-1|TRBD2|few
TGTGCCAGCAGTTATTTGGGACTAGCGGGTCATGAGCAGTTCTTC
CASSYLGLAGHEQFF
>TRBV7-9|TRBJ2-7|TRBD1|many
TGTGCCAGCAGCTTAGACAGGGGAAACGAGCAGTACTTC
CASSLDRGNEQYF